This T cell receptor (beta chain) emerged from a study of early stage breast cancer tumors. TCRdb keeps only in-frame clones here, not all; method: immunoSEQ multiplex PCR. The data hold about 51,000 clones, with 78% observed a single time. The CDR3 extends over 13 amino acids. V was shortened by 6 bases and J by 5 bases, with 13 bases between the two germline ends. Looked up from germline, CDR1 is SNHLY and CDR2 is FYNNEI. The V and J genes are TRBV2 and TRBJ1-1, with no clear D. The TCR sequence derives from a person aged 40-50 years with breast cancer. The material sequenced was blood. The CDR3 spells CASRPYGGTEAFF. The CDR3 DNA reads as TGTGCCAGCAGGCCCTATGGTGGGACTGAAGCTTTCTTT.